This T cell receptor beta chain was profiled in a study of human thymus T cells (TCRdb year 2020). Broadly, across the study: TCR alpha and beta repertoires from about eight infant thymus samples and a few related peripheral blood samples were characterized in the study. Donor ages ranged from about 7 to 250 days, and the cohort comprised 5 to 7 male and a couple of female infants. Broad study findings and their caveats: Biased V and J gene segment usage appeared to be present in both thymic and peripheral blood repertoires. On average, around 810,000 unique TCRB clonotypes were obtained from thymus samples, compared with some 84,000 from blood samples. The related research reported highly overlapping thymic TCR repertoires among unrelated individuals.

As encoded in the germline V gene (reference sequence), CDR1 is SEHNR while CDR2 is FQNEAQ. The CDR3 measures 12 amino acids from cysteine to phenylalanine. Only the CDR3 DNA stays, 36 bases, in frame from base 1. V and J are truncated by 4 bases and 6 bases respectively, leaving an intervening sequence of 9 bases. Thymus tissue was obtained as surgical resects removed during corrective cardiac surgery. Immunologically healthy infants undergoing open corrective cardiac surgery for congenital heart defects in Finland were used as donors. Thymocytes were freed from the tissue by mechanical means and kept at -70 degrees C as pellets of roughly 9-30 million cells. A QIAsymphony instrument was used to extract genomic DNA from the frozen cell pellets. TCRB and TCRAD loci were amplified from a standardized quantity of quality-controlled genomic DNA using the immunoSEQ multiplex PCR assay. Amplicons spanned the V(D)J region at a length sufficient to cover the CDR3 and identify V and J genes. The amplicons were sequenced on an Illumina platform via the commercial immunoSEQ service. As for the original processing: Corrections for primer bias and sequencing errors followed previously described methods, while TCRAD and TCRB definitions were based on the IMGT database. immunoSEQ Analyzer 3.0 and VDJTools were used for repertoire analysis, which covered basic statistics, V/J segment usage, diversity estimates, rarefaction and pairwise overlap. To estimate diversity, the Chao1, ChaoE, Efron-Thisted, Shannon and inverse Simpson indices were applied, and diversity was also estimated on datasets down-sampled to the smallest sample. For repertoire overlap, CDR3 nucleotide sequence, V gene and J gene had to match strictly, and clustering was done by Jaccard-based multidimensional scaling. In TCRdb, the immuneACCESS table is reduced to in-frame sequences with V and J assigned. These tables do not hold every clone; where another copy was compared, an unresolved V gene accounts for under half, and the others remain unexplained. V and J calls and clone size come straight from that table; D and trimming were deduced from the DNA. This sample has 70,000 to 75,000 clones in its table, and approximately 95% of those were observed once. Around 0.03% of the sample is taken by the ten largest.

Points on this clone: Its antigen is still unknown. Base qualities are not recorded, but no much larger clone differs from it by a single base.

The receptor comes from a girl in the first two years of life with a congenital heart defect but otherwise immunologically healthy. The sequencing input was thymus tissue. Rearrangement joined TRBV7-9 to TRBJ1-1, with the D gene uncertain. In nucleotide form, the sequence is TGTGCCAGCAGCTCAACGGATGCTGAAGCTTTCTTT. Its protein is CASSSTDAEAFF.